Shown below are 23 T cell receptor beta chains from a single sample sequenced in a study of T cell repertoires in cytomegalovirus infection. These receptors' antigens are unknown. TCRdb reanalysed the reads using MiXCR and keeps one entry per CDR3 protein. The data show more than 250,000 distinct CDR3 sequences, 25% seen once. The material sequenced was cultured PBMCs, taken from culture after CMV antigen stimulation. The source is a human donor in good health (CMV status not recorded). Some clones in this sample may be carry-over from other donors' samples.

The chain uses TRBV20-1 and TRBJ2-1; D is possibly TRBD2 (6 bases). This CDR3 comprises 12 residues. CDR1 and CDR2 from the germline V gene are DFQATT and SNEGSKA (reference sequence). V lost 5 bases to trimming and J lost 11 bases, with 16 bases between them. CDR3 in amino acids: CSAGDSRRKQFF. As DNA, the CDR3 is TGCAGTGCTGGGGACTCCCGTAGGAAGCAGTTCTTC.

This clonotype was counted a few times. The gene calls are TRBV5-1 and TRBJ2-5, with D possibly TRBD2 on 6 matching bases. The germline V and J ends were trimmed by 5 bases and 3 bases, with 14 bases remaining between them. CDR1 and CDR2 (germline): SGHRS, YFSETQ. CDR3 length: 14 amino acids. In nucleotides, the CDR3 is TGCGCCAGCAGTCGGGACTTTACAGAAGAGACCCAGTACTTC. It yields the protein CASSRDFTEETQYF. Full variable domain (outside the CDR3, taken from reference TRBV5-1 and TRBJ2-5): KAGVTQTPRYLIKTRGQQVTLSCSPISGHRSVSWYQQTPGQGLQFLFEYFSETQRNKGNFPGRFSGRQFSNSRSEMNVSTLELGDSALYLCASSRDFTEETQYFGPGTRLLVL.

CDR3 sequence (DNA): TGTGCCAGCAGTTTCGGGCGGGACGTCGTTAACACAGATACGCAGTATTTT. It encodes CASSFGRDVVNTDTQYF. The V and J genes are TRBV6-5 and TRBJ2-3, with D tentatively TRBD2 (6 bases). Trimming stripped 4 bases from V and 2 bases from J, with 19 bases between. The CDR3 runs to 17 residues. CDR1 is MNHEY and CDR2 is SVGAGI in the germline V gene.

The chain couples TRBV5-1 to TRBJ1-1, with a tentative D call TRBD1 (5 bases). This CDR3 comprises 14 residues. CDR1 and CDR2 (germline): SGHRS, YFSETQ. Trimming shortened V by 6 bases and J by 2 bases, and 14 bases separated the two germline ends. In nucleotides, the CDR3 is TGCGCCAGCAACTCAGGGAGGAAAAACACTGAAGCTTTCTTT. Its protein product is CASNSGRKNTEAFF.

With regard to this clonotype: One junction end disagrees with the germline gene, perhaps due to a read error. The chain carries TRBV7-4 and TRBJ1-2, with D possibly being TRBD1 (5 bases). This CDR3 region has 14 residues. Germline-derived CDR1 and CDR2 are SGHVT and SQSDAQ. CDR3 protein: CASSLAGWDAPTLF. CDR3 nucleotide sequence: TGTGCCAGCAGCTTAGCGGGGTGGGACGCCCCGACCCTCTTC.

V gene TRBV7-6 combines with J gene TRBJ2-1, with 7 bases aligning to TRBD1. Trimming at V came to 4 bases and at J to 3 bases, leaving 6 bases not matched to a gene. Germline CDR1 reads SGHVS; CDR2 reads FNYEAQ. This CDR3 has 15 amino acids. The CDR3 DNA follows: TGTGCCAGCAGCTCCACAGGGGTGGGCTACAATGAGCAGTTCTTC. This encodes CASSSTGVGYNEQFF.

The table lists this clonotype with a count of one. The chain joins TRBV11-2 to TRBJ1-3; D unclear. The CDR3 has 16 residues. V lost 1 base to trimming and J lost 0 bases, with 10 bases between them. From germline, CDR1 is SGHAT and CDR2 FQNNGV. CDR3 loop: CASSLGQSTSGNTIYF. The CDR3 DNA reads TGTGCCAGCAGCTTAGGTCAGTCCACCTCTGGAAACACCATATATTTT.

The chain uses TRBV5-4 and TRBJ2-5; D gene uncertain. The germline V gene has CDR1 SGHNT and CDR2 YYREEE (reference sequence). This CDR3 contains 14 residues. Deletions cut 0 bases from V and 5 bases from J, with 11 bases between. The CDR3 sequence is CASSLVAEWETQYF. The CDR3 DNA reads TGTGCCAGCAGCTTGGTTGCAGAATGGGAGACCCAGTACTTC. Complete variable domain (other parts from reference TRBV5-4 and TRBJ2-5): ETGVTQSPTHLIKTRGQQVTLRCSSQSGHNTVSWYQQALGQGPQFIFQYYREEENGRGNFPPRFSGLQFPNYSSELNVNALELDDSALYLCASSLVAEWETQYFGPGTRLLVL.

The rearrangement uses TRBV7-8 and TRBJ2-7; the D gene is possibly TRBD1 (5 bases). V was clipped by 3 bases and J by 0 bases, with 12 bases between them. This CDR3 contains 15 residues. Germline CDR1 and CDR2: SGHVS and FQNEAQ. The CDR3 coding sequence is TGTGCCAGCAGCTTGTTACGCCAGGGCTCCTACGAGCAGTACTTC. Amino acids: CASSLLRQGSYEQYF.

The chain carries TRBV13 and TRBJ2-7; D ambiguous. The germline V gene encodes CDR1 PRHDT and CDR2 FYEKMQ (reference sequence). The V gene lost 5 bases and the J gene lost 6 bases, with 11 bases spanning the gap. The CDR3 runs 12 residues. CDR3 DNA: TGTGCCAGCAGCCCCCCCGCTCGCGAGCAGTACTTC. This sequence encodes CASSPPAREQYF.

This clonotype has just a few counts. This sequence joins TRBV20-1 and TRBJ1-1; perhaps TRBD1 as D (5 bases). Trimming cost V 4 bases and J 4 bases, with 13 bases left between them. Germline V gene sequence: CDR1 DFQATT, CDR2 SNEGSKA (reference sequence). The length of the CDR3 is 13 residues. The CDR3 protein is CSATRGSGTEAFF. The DNA of the CDR3 is TGCAGTGCTACAAGGGGCTCGGGCACTGAAGCTTTCTTT.

The gene calls are TRBV19 and TRBJ1-2; D gene uncertain. Trimming shortened V by 1 base and J by 6 bases, and 12 bases separated the two germline ends. This CDR3 spans 14 amino acids. Germline V gene data show CDR1 as LNHDA and CDR2 as SQIVND (reference sequence). CDR3: CASSIVAGRDGYTF. The CDR3 DNA sequence: TGTGCCAGTAGTATAGTGGCGGGGAGAGATGGCTACACCTTC. Full variable domain (remainder filled in from reference TRBV19 and TRBJ1-2): DGGITQSPKYLFRKEGQNVTLSCEQNLNHDAMYWYRQDPGQGLRLIYYSQIVNDFQKGDIAEGYSVSREKKESFPLTVTSAQKNPTAFYLCASSIVAGRDGYTFGSGTRLTVV.

There are many counts of this clonotype. This chain links TRBV7-8 with TRBJ1-3, with 9 positions matching TRBD1. This CDR3 region has 17 residues. V lost 4 bases, J lost 3 bases, and 10 bases stayed unmatched. Germline V CDR1 and CDR2: SGHVS, FQNEAQ. The CDR3 protein is CASSSTGGAGNGNTIYF. The CDR3 region has the DNA TGTGCCAGCAGCTCAACAGGGGGCGCGGGGAATGGAAACACCATATATTTT.

The chain carries TRBV12-3 or TRBV12-4 and TRBJ1-2; maybe TRBD1 (5 bases). Trimming took off 6 bases at V and 4 bases at J, with 12 bases between the two ends. The CDR3 covers 13 residues. CDR3 residues: CASRPAGFYGYTF. DNA for the CDR3: TGTGCCAGCAGGCCCGCAGGGTTCTATGGCTACACCTTC.

The rearrangement links TRBV10-3 to TRBJ1-2; 8 bases align to TRBD1. Germline V gives CDR1 ENHRY, CDR2 SYGVKD. The CDR3 runs to 13 residues. J lost 8 bases, V lost 9 bases, and 11 bases had no gene match. The CDR3 loop reads CAMTTGTGDGYTF. CDR3 in DNA: TGTGCCATGACGACCGGGACAGGAGACGGCTACACCTTC.

Many counts were recorded for this clonotype. A junction end diverges from the germline sequence, so it may reflect a read error. V usage is TRBV6-2 or TRBV6-3 and J usage is TRBJ2-3; the match to TRBD2 covers 12 bases. The CDR3 runs to 19 residues. The germline CDR1 and CDR2 sequences are MNHEY and SVGEGT. The CDR3: CASSTKRLAGEGGTHTQYF. The CDR3 bases are TGTGCCAGCAGTACCAAGAGACTAGCGGGAGAGGGGGGCACACATACGCAGTATTTT.

This chain connects TRBV11-2 to TRBJ2-7; D possibly uses TRBD1 or TRBD2 (5 bases each). In germline, CDR1 is SGHAT, CDR2 FQNNGV. CDR3 length: 14 residues. The V gene lost 5 bases and the J gene lost 2 bases, with 13 bases spanning the gap. The CDR3 loop reads CASSPGPATYEQYF. CDR3 nucleotide sequence: TGTGCCAGCAGCCCGGGACCGGCGACCTACGAGCAGTACTTC. Complete variable domain (other parts from reference TRBV11-2 and TRBJ2-7): EAGVAQSPRYKIIEKRQSVAFWCNPISGHATLYWYQQILGQGPKLLIQFQNNGVVDDSQLPKDRFSAERLKGVDSTLKIQPAKLEDSAVYLCASSPGPATYEQYFGPGTRLTVT.

The chain recombines TRBV6-2 or TRBV6-3 with TRBJ2-7, with unresolved D. The CDR3 has 12 residues. Between the trimmed V and J ends, which lost 2 bases and 4 bases, there was a span of 6 bases. Germline CDR1 is MNHEY and CDR2 is SVGEGT. CDR3 DNA sequence: TGTGCCAGCAGTTACCTCCTTTACGAGCAGTACGTC. This codes for CASSYLLYEQYV.

Only a few counts were recorded for this clonotype. CDR3 sequence: CASSPPHTVSPAQYF. DNA of the CDR3: TGTGCCAGCAGTCCACCACACACCGTAAGCCCGGCGCAGTACTTC. The chain couples TRBV28 to TRBJ2-7; D uncertain. Germline V lookup: CDR1 MDHEN, CDR2 SYDVKM. The CDR3 has 15 amino acids. V shed 5 bases and J shed 9 bases, with 23 bases lying between them.

The chain couples TRBV2 to TRBJ2-1; weak D call: TRBD2 (6 bases). Germline V gene lookup returns CDR1 SNHLY and CDR2 FYNNEI. The V gene lost 6 bases and the J gene lost 12 bases, with 12 bases spanning the gap. The CDR3 consists of 11 residues. Here the CDR3 DNA reads TGTGCCAGCAGAACCCTAGCGAGGCAGTTCTTC. Translating gives CASRTLARQFF. Together with reference TRBV2 and TRBJ2-1, the CDR3 gives the full variable domain: EPEVTQTPSHQVTQMGQEVILRCVPISNHLYFYWYRQILGQKVEFLVSFYNNEISEKSEIFDDQFSVERPDGSNFTLKIRSTKLEDSAMYFCASRTLARQFFGPGTRLTVL.

The gene calls are TRBV4-3 and TRBJ1-2; the match to TRBD1 covers 7 bases. Germline V gene lookup returns CDR1 LGHNA and CDR2 YSLEER. The ends lost 1 base at V and 4 bases at J; junction bases unmatched: 6. The CDR3 is made up of 15 amino acids. The CDR3 here is CASSQVQGIGYGYTF. CDR3 sequence (DNA): TGCGCCAGCAGCCAAGTACAGGGGATTGGCTATGGCTACACCTTC.

This clonotype has more than one count but fewer than ten. The genes are TRBV6-2 or TRBV6-3 and TRBJ2-1; 11 nucleotides agree with TRBD1. The CDR3 covers 20 residues. The trim removed 8 bases at V and 5 bases at J, leaving 23 bases unmatched. CDR1 is MNHEY, CDR2 SVGEGT, per germline. The chain's CDR3 is CASGYEDRGRVRRFDNEQFF. As DNA, the CDR3 is TGTGCCAGCGGCTACGAGGACAGGGGGCGAGTCAGGCGATTTGACAATGAGCAGTTCTTC.

V usage is TRBV7-6 and J usage is TRBJ2-2; 7 nucleotides align to TRBD1. CDR1 and CDR2 (germline): SGHVS, FNYEAQ. With V trimmed by 1 base and J by 6 bases, 5 bases remained unmatched. The CDR3 spans 15 residues. The CDR3, as DNA: TGTGCCAGCAGCTTAGTGCAGGGGGAACCCGGGGAGCTGTTTTTT. Translation gives CASSLVQGEPGELFF.